The source of this T cell receptor beta chain is a study of T cells in tumors after PD-1 blockade. Using immunoSEQ multiplex PCR, the repertoire was profiled, and TCRdb retains in-frame clones only, with some absent. Of 55,000 to 65,000 clones listed, around 80% are singletons. The germline V gene encodes CDR1 SGHDT and CDR2 YYEEEE. The CDR3 sequence is 15 residues long. Deletions cut 0 bases from V and 0 bases from J, with 9 bases between. The TCR was taken from a human donor with basal cell carcinoma. The sequencing here drew on PBMCs, taken before anti-PD-1 treatment. V gene TRBV5-6 combines with J gene TRBJ1-2; the D gene is possibly TRBD1 (5 bases). The CDR3 here is CASSLVRGSNYGYTF. CDR3 in DNA: TGTGCCAGCAGCTTGGTTCGGGGCTCTAACTATGGCTACACCTTC. Together with reference TRBV5-6 and TRBJ1-2, the CDR3 gives the full variable domain: DAGVTQSPTHLIKTRGQQVTLRCSPKSGHDTVSWYQQALGQGPQFIFQYYEEEERQRGNFPDRFSGHQFPNYSSELNVNALLLGDSALYLCASSLVRGSNYGYTFGSGTRLTVV.